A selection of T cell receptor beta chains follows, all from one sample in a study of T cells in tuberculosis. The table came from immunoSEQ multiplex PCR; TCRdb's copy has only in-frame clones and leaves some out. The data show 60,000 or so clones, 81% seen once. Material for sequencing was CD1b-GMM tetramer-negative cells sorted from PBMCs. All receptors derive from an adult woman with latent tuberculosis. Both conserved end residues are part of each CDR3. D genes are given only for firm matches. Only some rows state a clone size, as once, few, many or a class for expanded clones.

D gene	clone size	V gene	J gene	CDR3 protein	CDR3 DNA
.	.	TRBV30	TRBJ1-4	CAWSLPGLQKGHEKLFF	TGTGCCTGGAGTTTACCGGGACTTCAAAAAGGTCATGAAAAACTGTTTTTT
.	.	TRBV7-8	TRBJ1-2	CASSLAKRGGGYTF	TGTGCCAGCAGCTTAGCCAAAAGGGGGGGTGGCTACACCTTC
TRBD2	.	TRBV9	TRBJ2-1	CASSVGPSGEQFF	TGTGCCAGCAGCGTAGGCCCTAGCGGAGAGCAGTTCTTC
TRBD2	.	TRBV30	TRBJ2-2	CAWSGLAGGELFF	TGTGCCTGGAGTGGGCTAGCGGGGGGGGAGCTGTTTTTT
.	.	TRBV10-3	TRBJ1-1	CAISESQRDEAFF	TGTGCCATCAGTGAGTCGCAGAGGGATGAAGCTTTCTTT
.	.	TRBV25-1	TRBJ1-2	CASRDTATDGYTF	TGTGCCAGCAGGGACACAGCAACTGATGGCTACACCTTC
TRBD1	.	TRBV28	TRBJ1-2	CASSPGQGYGYTF	TGTGCCAGCAGCCCGGGACAGGGCTATGGCTACACCTTC
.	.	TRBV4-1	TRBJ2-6	CASSLTVRDTFSGANVLTF	TGCGCCAGCAGCCTGACGGTTCGGGACACCTTCTCTGGGGCCAACGTCCTGACTTTC
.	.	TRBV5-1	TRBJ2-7	CASSSRGDTYEQYF	TGCGCCAGCAGCTCCCGGGGGGACACCTACGAGCAGTACTTC
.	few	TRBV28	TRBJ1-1	CASSFSYTEAFF	TGTGCCAGCAGTTTTAGTTACACTGAAGCTTTCTTT
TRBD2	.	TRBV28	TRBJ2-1	CASAAWGGGYNEQFF	TGTGCCAGCGCCGCTTGGGGCGGGGGGTACAATGAGCAGTTCTTC
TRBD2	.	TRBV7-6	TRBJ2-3	CASSLLIADGRATDTQYF	TGTGCCAGCAGCTTATTGATAGCGGATGGGAGGGCCACGGATACGCAGTATTTT
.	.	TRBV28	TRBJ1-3	CASSQGLSGNTIYF	TGTGCCAGCAGCCAGGGACTCTCTGGAAACACCATATATTTT
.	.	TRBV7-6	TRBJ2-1	CASSPGMRVDEQFF	TGTGCCAGCAGCCCGGGGATGAGGGTCGATGAGCAGTTCTTC
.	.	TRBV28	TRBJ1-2	CASGTAPGDYGYTF	TGTGCCAGCGGAACAGCCCCAGGTGACTATGGCTACACCTTC
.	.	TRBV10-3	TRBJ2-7	CAISDSSYEQYF	TGTGCCATCAGTGACAGCTCCTACGAGCAGTACTTC
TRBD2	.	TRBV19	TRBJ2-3	CASSVGLADTQYF	TGTGCCAGTAGTGTCGGACTAGCAGATACGCAGTATTTT
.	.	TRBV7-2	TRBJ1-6	CASSLEAGSNNSPLHF	TGTGCCAGCAGCTTAGAGGCAGGGTCCAATAATTCACCCCTCCACTTT
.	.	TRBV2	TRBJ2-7	CASSEAREPAYEQYF	TGTGCCAGCAGTGAAGCCCGGGAACCAGCCTACGAGCAGTACTTC
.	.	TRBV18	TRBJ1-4	CASSPRASNEKLFF	TGTGCCAGCTCACCGAGGGCTTCTAATGAAAAACTGTTTTTT
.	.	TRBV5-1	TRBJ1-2	CASSDTGTKVNYGYTF	TGCGCCAGCAGCGATACCGGGACAAAAGTTAACTATGGCTACACCTTC
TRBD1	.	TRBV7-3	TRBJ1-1	CASRKTGGAGTEAFF	TGTGCCAGCAGGAAAACAGGGGGCGCAGGAACTGAAGCTTTCTTT
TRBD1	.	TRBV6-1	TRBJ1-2	CASSEAGQGDGYTF	TGTGCCAGCAGTGAAGCGGGACAGGGGGATGGCTACACCTTC
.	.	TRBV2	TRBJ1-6	CASSGQGNSPLHF	TGTGCCAGCAGTGGGCAGGGGAATTCACCCCTCCACTTT
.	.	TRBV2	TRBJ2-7	CASSDQYEQYF	TGTGCCAGCAGCGATCAGTACGAGCAGTACTTC
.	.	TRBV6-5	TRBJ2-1	CASSVPSDRRQFF	TGTGCCAGCAGTGTACCTAGCGACCGACGGCAGTTCTTC
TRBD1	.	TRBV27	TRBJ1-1	CASRTGLNTEAFF	TGTGCCAGCAGGACAGGGTTGAACACTGAAGCTTTCTTT
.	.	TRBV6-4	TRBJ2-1	CASKGLRGYPRSYNEQFF	TGTGCCAGCAAGGGCTTGAGGGGGTACCCTAGGTCCTACAATGAGCAGTTCTTC
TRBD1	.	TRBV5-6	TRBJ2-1	CASSLASKGWDRGAYEQFF	TGTGCCAGCAGCTTGGCCTCGAAGGGTTGGGACAGGGGAGCATATGAGCAGTTCTTC
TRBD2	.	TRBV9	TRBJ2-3	CASSVGLGTTTDTQYF	TGTGCCAGCAGCGTAGGTCTGGGGACTACCACAGATACGCAGTATTTT
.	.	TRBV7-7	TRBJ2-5	CASSLAGLQEETQYF	TGTGCCAGCAGCTTAGCGGGACTGCAAGAAGAGACCCAGTACTTC
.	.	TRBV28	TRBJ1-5	CASSLTGGNNQPQHF	TGTGCCAGCAGTTTAACGGGGGGCAACAATCAGCCCCAGCATTTT
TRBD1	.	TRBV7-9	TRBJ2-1	CASSKGQGSYNEQFF	TGTGCCAGCAGCAAGGGACAGGGGTCCTACAATGAGCAGTTCTTC
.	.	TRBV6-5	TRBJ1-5	CASSYQGDQPQHF	TGTGCCAGCAGTTACCAAGGGGATCAGCCCCAGCATTTT
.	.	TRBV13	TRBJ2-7	CASSFRYRVSNEQYF	TGTGCCAGCAGCTTTAGATACAGGGTCTCCAACGAGCAGTACTTC
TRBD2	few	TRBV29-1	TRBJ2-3	CSVASGGSDTQYF	TGCAGCGTTGCTAGCGGGGGGTCAGATACGCAGTATTTT
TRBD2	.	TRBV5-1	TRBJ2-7	CASSYLAGDPYEQYF	TGCGCCAGCAGCTACCTAGCGGGGGACCCCTACGAGCAGTACTTC
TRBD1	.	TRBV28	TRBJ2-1	CASSLTGQGGNEQFF	TGTGCCAGCAGTTTGACGGGACAGGGAGGCAATGAGCAGTTCTTC
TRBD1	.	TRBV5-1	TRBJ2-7	CASSRRDRGSYEQYF	TGCGCCAGCAGTCGCCGGGACAGGGGATCCTACGAGCAGTACTTC
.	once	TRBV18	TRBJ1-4	CASSPGGTNEKLFF	TGTGCCAGCTCACCCGGAGGGACTAATGAAAAACTGTTTTTT
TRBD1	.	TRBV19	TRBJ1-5	CASSIPGTGLEHF	TGTGCCAGTAGTATACCCGGGACAGGCTTAGAACATTTT
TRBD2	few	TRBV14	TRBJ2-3	CASSRGGYPTDTQYF	TGTGCCAGCAGCCGGGGAGGGTACCCCACAGATACGCAGTATTTT
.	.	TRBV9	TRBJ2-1	CASSARATEGNEQFF	TGTGCCAGCAGCGCGCGCGCCACAGAGGGAAATGAGCAGTTCTTC
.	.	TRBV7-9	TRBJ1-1	CASSSLTDKVEAFF	TGTGCCAGCAGCTCCCTGACAGACAAGGTTGAAGCTTTCTTT
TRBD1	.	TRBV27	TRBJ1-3	CASRQTGAGNTIYF	TGTGCCAGCAGGCAGACAGGGGCTGGAAACACCATATATTTT
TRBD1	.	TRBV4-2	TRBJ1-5	CASSQGQGGNQPQHF	TGTGCCAGCAGCCAAGGACAGGGCGGCAATCAGCCCCAGCATTTT
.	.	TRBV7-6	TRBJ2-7	CASGSLYEQYF	TGTGCCAGCGGGAGTCTTTACGAGCAGTACTTC
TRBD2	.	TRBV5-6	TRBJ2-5	CASSLYQRGGETQYF	TGTGCCAGCAGCTTGTACCAGCGGGGGGGCGAGACCCAGTACTTC
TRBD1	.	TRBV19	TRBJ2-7	CASMPGTGGFYEQYF	TGTGCCAGTATGCCCGGGACAGGGGGGTTCTACGAGCAGTACTTC
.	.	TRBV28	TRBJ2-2	CASSTGGGTGELFF	TGTGCCAGCAGTACGGGTGGTGGCACCGGGGAGCTGTTTTTT